The entry below describes one TCR beta chain. This CDR3 contains 17 residues. The V and J ends lost 4 bases and 6 bases, in that order; junction bases with no gene match: 10. The V gene's germline CDR1 is SGHRS and CDR2 YFSETQ. In the source study's methods: From reference gene primer amplification, estimates of nucleated cell counts were derived. Here immunoSEQ multiplex PCR was the method, and the copy in TCRdb shows in-frame clones only, minus some. Clone size and V and J calls were adopted from that table, with D and trimming inferred from the DNA. The sample contains fewer than 350,000 clones, approximately 81% of which appear only once. These data come from a study of blood T cell repertoires in COVID-19. Study details: Samples taken during acute and convalescent COVID-19 were collected in the United States, Italy and Spain.

The receptor comes from a woman aged 60-75 years with active or convalescent COVID-19. This chain joins TRBV5-1 and TRBJ2-3; 14 bases match TRBD2. The sample was peripheral blood. The CDR3 protein is CASSRRLAGGPPDTQYF. The CDR3, as DNA: TGCGCCAGCAGCAGACGACTAGCGGGGGGGCCTCCGGATACGCAGTATTTT.